This T cell receptor beta chain was observed in a study of radiation and T cells in renal cell carcinoma. General observations from the study: Top tumor clonotypes rose in blood 2 weeks post-radiation, then contracted.

Time point noted: blood 2 weeks post-SBRT. Treatment denoted: 15 Gy SBRT to primary tumor, nephrectomy 4 weeks later. Losses at the gene ends were 5 bases for V and 14 bases for J; bases not matched to a gene: 12. The germline CDR1 and CDR2 sequences are SNHLY and FYNNEI. The CDR3 is 14 amino acids. With respect to this clone: Antigen: not known.

The method was immunoSEQ multiplex PCR; TCRdb's version includes in-frame clones alone and lacks a portion of them. The sample carries about 130,000 clones, 81% recorded once. Sequenced here: blood, sampled from a patient whose treatment included radiotherapy and nephrectomy. The chain has TRBV2 and TRBJ1-6; the match to TRBD1 covers 7 bases. The sequence came from a man aged 50 to 60 with renal cell carcinoma. The CDR3 sequence: CASSSDRLGSSLHF. CDR3 nucleotide sequence: TGTGCCAGCAGTTCGGACAGGTTGGGTTCGTCCCTCCACTTT.